This T cell receptor beta chain was observed in a study of blood T cells in healthy people across ages (dated by TCRdb to the mid-2010s). For context, the study as a whole: In model experiments, template switching captured about one uniquely barcoded TCR beta cDNA molecule for every two T cells. The study measured age-related changes in TCR beta repertoire diversity using deep sequencing normalized with unique cDNA molecular identifiers. The donors were split into four age groups: young (average approximately 16 years), middle-aged (39), aged (more than 60) and long-lived (82). To avoid experimental bias, donors of different ages were distributed randomly across sequencing lanes. Using the same blood draw, the study looked at two additional independent replicas of 1 million unique cDNA reads for two donors, one aged 18 to 29 and the other aged 80 or older. Study-wide conclusions, independent of this receptor: A strong correlation was found between observed TCR beta diversity and the percentage of naive T cells measured by flow cytometry. Conclusive comparison of naive and antigen-experienced compartments was prevented by the profiling of bulk unsorted PBMCs. Donor CMV infection status was unknown, potentially confounding age-related changes in expanded clonotypes. As age increased, observed TCR beta diversity per million T cells dropped in a roughly linear way, and a significant reduction was already evident by age roughly 40. Total diversity estimates from one million sequenced T cells were considered lower bounds and underestimates. The long-lived group showed more naive CD4+ T cells, fewer expanded clones and increased TCR diversity than the aged group, suggesting age selection.

The donors were about 40 Caucasian individuals from Russia, aged about 6 to 100 years, who were systemically healthy. Around 10 milliliters of peripheral blood were drawn from each donor into EDTA-treated Vacutainer tubes. Ficoll-Paque density-gradient centrifugation was used to isolate PBMCs, with at least 7 million per sample. Trizol reagent was used to extract total RNA from the PBMCs, yielding at least 5 micrograms per sample. The percentages of naive CD45RAhigh/CD27high T cells were determined by flow cytometry on a PBMC aliquot from every donor. Details on this clonotype: Its specific antigen is unknown. No much larger clone exists at a distance of one base, and base qualities are not known.

Library creation used 5' RACE. TCRdb shows the sequencer as Illumina HiSeq 2500. The second PCR ran for about 6 to 11 cycles and used a J-beta primer mix along with a sample-barcoded 5' primer. Each TCR beta cDNA molecule received a unique molecular identifier from a template-switch 5' adaptor carrying 12 random nucleotides. Each sample yielded at least 2.5 million CDR3-containing paired-end reads. First-strand cDNA synthesis was performed from all RNA using the Mint cDNA synthesis kit, with priming by a TRBC-specific oligonucleotide. After uracil-DNA glycosylase treatment, a first 18-cycle PCR used universal primers M1SS and BC2_uni_R on all cDNA. For the original study's pipeline: For normalization, 1 million high-quality reads, each with a distinct molecular identifier, were randomly selected from each sample. Instead of being binned into consensus sequences, reads with shared molecular identifiers were discarded. MiTCR, set to a Q25 quality threshold and the strictest error-elimination algorithm, was used for CDR3 identification, clonotype clustering and error correction. A nonparametric unseen species model with Euler transformation was used to estimate lower-bound total TCR beta diversity. TCRdb trimmed public reads at Q25 via fastp, called clones via MiXCR and kept in-frame beta chains. Every distinct CDR3 protein forms one entry, paired with its most common genes and DNA. These V and J calls rely on TCRdb rather than the paper's analysis. Counted in this sample were around 750,000 distinct CDR3 sequences; about 55% of them appeared once. The ten biggest clones cover 41% of the sample.

From the cysteine up to the phenylalanine, the CDR3 has a length of 14 residues. Only the CDR3 DNA is retained, 42 bases long and in frame from the first base. Sequences MDHEN (CDR1) and SYDVKM (CDR2) are obtained from the germline V gene. Here V drops 3 bases and J drops 1 base, and the junction holds 3 bases not matched to any gene. Input material: blood. This sequence uses TRBV28 and TRBJ2-7; TRBD2 fits 7 bases in the junction. The sequence derives from a man older than 75 in good health. The CDR3 in this case is CASSLGGESYEQYF. The nucleotide sequence reads TGTGCCAGCAGTTTGGGGGGGGAATCCTACGAGCAGTACTTC.